A selection of T cell receptor beta chains follows, all from one sample in a study of cytomegalovirus exposure and HLA in healthy donors. This table comes from immunoSEQ multiplex PCR, and its TCRdb copy is limited to in-frame clones, with some not included. The profile shows about 140,000 clones, less than 85% of them singletons. The sample taken for sequencing was PBMCs. Source of these receptors: a man aged 35 to 55 in good health and CMV-seronegative. The CDR3 runs from the conserved cysteine through the conserved F or W. The D gene is left open where the match is weak. Only part of the rows carry a size: once, few, many, or a class if the clone is expanded.

d_gene: .
j_gene: TRBJ2-7
abundance: few
v_gene: TRBV19
CDR3nt: TGTGCCAGTAGTATGCAGGGGCGCCTTTCCCACGAGCAGTACTTC
CDR3aa: CASSMQGRLSHEQYF

d_gene: TRBD1
j_gene: TRBJ2-4
abundance: .
v_gene: TRBV5-1
CDR3nt: TGCGCCAGCAGCAGGACAGGGGGCGAAAACATTCAGTACTTC
CDR3aa: CASSRTGGENIQYF

d_gene: TRBD1
j_gene: TRBJ2-5
abundance: .
v_gene: TRBV6-5
CDR3nt: TGTGCCAGCAGTTACTCTAATGACAGGGGGCGAGAGACCCAGTACTTC
CDR3aa: CASSYSNDRGRETQYF

d_gene: TRBD1
j_gene: TRBJ2-6
abundance: .
v_gene: TRBV10-3
CDR3nt: TGTGCCGTTGGACAGGGGGCGGAAGGGGCCAACGTCCTGACTTTC
CDR3aa: CAVGQGAEGANVLTF

d_gene: TRBD1
j_gene: TRBJ2-5
abundance: .
v_gene: TRBV11-3
CDR3nt: TGTGCCAGCAGCTTCCCCCGGGACAGGGTTGGCGAGACCCAGTACTTC
CDR3aa: CASSFPRDRVGETQYF

d_gene: TRBD2
j_gene: TRBJ2-1
abundance: .
v_gene: TRBV4-3
CDR3nt: TGCGCCAGCAGCCAAGAATACGCGGGGGGAGGTAATGAGCAGTTCTTC
CDR3aa: CASSQEYAGGGNEQFF

d_gene: TRBD1
j_gene: TRBJ2-7
abundance: .
v_gene: TRBV2
CDR3nt: TGTGCCAGCAGTGGAGAAACAGGGGGCGAGCAGTACTTC
CDR3aa: CASSGETGGEQYF

d_gene: TRBD1
j_gene: TRBJ2-1
abundance: .
v_gene: TRBV28
CDR3nt: TGTGCCAGCAGTTTCTCGGGACAGGGGGCCTGGGAGCAGTTCTTC
CDR3aa: CASSFSGQGAWEQFF

d_gene: .
j_gene: TRBJ2-1
abundance: .
v_gene: TRBV25-1
CDR3nt: TGTGCCAGCAGTGAGGACTTTCAGGGGCCCTACAATGAGCAGTTCTTC
CDR3aa: CASSEDFQGPYNEQFF

d_gene: .
j_gene: TRBJ2-7
abundance: .
v_gene: TRBV6-6
CDR3nt: TGTGCCAGCAGTTACTATTCAGATGCTGGCTACGAGCAGTACTTC
CDR3aa: CASSYYSDAGYEQYF

d_gene: TRBD1
j_gene: TRBJ2-1
abundance: .
v_gene: TRBV15
CDR3nt: TGTGCCACCAGCTCCTCCGGGACAGGGGGCAATGAGCAGTTCTTC
CDR3aa: CATSSSGTGGNEQFF